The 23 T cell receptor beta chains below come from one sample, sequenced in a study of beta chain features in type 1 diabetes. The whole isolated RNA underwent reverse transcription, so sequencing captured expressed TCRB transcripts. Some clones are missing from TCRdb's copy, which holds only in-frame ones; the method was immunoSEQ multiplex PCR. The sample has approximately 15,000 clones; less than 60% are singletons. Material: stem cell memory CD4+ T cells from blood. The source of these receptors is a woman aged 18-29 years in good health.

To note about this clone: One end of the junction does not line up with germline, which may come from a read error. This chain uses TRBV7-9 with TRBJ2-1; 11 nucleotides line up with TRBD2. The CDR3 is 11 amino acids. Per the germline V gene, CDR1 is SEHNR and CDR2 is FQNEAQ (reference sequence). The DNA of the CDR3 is TGTGCCAGCAGCGTAGCGGGAGGGGTGTTCTTC. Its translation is CASSVAGGVFF.

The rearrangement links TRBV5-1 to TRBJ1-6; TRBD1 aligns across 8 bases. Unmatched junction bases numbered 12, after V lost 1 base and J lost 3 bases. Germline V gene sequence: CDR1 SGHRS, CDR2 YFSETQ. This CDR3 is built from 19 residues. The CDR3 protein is CASSLNRQDRANYNSPLHF. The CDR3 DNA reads TGCGCCAGCAGCTTGAACCGCCAGGACAGGGCAAACTATAATTCACCCCTCCACTTT.

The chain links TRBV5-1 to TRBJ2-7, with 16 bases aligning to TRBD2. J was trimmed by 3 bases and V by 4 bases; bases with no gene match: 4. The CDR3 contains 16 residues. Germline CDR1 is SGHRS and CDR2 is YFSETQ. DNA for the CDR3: TGCGCCAGCAGCCCTGGGACTAGCGGGAGGGTCTACGAGCAGTACTTC. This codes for CASSPGTSGRVYEQYF.

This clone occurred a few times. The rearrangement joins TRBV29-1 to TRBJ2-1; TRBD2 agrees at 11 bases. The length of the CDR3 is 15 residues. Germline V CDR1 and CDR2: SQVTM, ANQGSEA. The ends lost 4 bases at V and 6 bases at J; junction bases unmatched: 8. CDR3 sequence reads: CSVVLAGGPINEQFF. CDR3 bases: TGCAGCGTTGTCCTAGCGGGAGGCCCGATCAATGAGCAGTTCTTC.

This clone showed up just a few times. The CDR3 loop is CASNQRGGSGGNQPQHF. The CDR3 DNA sequence: TGTGCCAGCAACCAAAGGGGGGGTTCAGGGGGCAATCAGCCCCAGCATTTT. The chain joins TRBV7-2 to TRBJ1-5; perhaps TRBD1 as D (6 bases). This CDR3 has 17 amino acids. Deletions cut 7 bases from V and 2 bases from J, with 21 bases between. Germline V gene data show CDR1 as SGHTA and CDR2 as FQGNSA.

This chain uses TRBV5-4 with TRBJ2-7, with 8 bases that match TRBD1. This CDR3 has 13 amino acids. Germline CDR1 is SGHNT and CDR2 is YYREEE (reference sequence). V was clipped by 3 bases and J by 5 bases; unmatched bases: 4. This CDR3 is CASSSDRADEQYF. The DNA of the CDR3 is TGTGCCAGCAGCTCGGACAGGGCCGACGAGCAGTACTTC.

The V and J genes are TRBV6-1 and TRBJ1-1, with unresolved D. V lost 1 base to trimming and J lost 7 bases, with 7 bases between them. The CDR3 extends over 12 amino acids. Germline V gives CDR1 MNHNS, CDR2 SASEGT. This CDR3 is CASSEVYSEAFF. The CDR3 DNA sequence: TGTGCCAGCAGTGAAGTTTACAGTGAAGCTTTCTTT.

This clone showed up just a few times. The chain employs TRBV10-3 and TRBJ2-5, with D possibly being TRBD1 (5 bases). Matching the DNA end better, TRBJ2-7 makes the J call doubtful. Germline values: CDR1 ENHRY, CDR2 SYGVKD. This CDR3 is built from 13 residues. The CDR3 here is CAISSTAFHEQYF. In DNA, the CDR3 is TGTGCCATCAGCTCGACAGCTTTCCACGAGCAGTACTTC.

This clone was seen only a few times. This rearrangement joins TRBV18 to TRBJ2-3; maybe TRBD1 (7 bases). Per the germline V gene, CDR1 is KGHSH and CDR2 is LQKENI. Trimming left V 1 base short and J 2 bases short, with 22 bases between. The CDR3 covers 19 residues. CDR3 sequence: CASSPRQGRGNGNTDTQYF. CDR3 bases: TGTGCCAGCTCACCACGACAGGGACGGGGGAATGGAAACACAGATACGCAGTATTTT.

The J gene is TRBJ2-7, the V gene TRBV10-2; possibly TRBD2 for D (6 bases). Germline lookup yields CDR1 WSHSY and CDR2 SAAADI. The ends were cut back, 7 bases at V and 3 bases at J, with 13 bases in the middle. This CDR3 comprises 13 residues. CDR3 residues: CASKLAYGYEQYF. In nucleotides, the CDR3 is TGCGCCAGCAAGCTAGCGTATGGCTACGAGCAGTACTTC.

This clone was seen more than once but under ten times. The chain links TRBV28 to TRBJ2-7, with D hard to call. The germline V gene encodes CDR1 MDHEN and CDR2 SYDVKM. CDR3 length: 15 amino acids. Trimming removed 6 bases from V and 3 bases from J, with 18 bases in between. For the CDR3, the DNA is TGTGCCAGCAGCTCCGGAGAGGCCTTTGGCTACGAGCAGTACTTC. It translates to CASSSGEAFGYEQYF. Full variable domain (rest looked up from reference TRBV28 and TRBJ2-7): DVKVTQSSRYLVKRTGEKVFLECVQDMDHENMFWYRQDPGLGLRLIYFSYDVKMKEKGDIPEGYSVSREKKERFSLILESASTNQTSMYLCASSSGEAFGYEQYFGPGTRLTVT.

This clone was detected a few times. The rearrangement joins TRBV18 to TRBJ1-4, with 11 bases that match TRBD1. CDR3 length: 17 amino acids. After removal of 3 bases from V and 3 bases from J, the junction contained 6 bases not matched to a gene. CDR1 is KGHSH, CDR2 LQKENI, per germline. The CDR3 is CASSPRGQGAANEKLFF. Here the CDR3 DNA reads TGTGCCAGCTCACCGCGAGGACAGGGGGCAGCTAATGAAAAACTGTTTTTT.

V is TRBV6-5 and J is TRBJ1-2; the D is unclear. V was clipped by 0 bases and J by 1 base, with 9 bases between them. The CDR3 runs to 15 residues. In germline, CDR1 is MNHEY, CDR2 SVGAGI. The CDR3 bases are TGTGCCAGCAGTTACTCGTTCCCGGGTAACTATGGCTACACCTTC. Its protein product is CASSYSFPGNYGYTF.

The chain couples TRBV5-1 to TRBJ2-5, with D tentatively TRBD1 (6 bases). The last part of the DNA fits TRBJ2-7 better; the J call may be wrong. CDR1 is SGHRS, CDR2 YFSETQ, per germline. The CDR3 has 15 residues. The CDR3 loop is CASRRDTGASYEQYF. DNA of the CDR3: TGCGCCAGCCGCCGGGACACCGGAGCCTCCTACGAGCAGTACTTC.

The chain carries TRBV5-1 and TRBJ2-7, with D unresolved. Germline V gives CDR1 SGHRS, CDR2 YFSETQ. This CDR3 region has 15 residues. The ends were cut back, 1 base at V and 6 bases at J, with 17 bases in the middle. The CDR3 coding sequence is TGCGCCAGCAGCTTGACCCTTATGGGTTCGGGCGAGCAGTACTTC. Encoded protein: CASSLTLMGSGEQYF.

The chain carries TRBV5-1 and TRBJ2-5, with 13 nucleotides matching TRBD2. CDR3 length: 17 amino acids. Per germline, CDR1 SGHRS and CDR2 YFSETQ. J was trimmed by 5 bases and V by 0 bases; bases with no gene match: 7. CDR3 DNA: TGCGCCAGCAGCTTGGGATCGACTAGCGGGGGGATCGAGACCCAGTACTTC. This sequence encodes CASSLGSTSGGIETQYF.

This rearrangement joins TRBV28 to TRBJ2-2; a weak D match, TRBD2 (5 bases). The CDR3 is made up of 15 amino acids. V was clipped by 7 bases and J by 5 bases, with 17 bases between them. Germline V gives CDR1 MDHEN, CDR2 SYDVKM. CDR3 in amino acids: CASTRLYRGTGELFF. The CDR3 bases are TGTGCCAGCACCAGGTTGTACCGGGGAACCGGGGAGCTGTTTTTT.

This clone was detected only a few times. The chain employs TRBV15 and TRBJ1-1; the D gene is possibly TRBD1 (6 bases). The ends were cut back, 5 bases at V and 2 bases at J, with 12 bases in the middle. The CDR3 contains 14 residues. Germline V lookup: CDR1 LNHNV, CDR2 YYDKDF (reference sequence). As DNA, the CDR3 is TGTGCCACCAGCGTCAGACAGGACAACACTGAAGCTTTCTTT. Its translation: CATSVRQDNTEAFF. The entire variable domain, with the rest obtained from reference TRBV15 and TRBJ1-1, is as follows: DAMVIQNPRYQVTQFGKPVTLSCSQTLNHNVMYWYQQKSSQAPKLLFHYYDKDFNNEADTPDNFQSRRPNTSFCFLDIRSPGLGDTAMYLCATSVRQDNTEAFFGQGTRLTVV.

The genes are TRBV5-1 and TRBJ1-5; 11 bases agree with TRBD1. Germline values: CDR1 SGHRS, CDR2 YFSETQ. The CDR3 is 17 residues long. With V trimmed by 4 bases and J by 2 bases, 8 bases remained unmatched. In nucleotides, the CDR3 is TGCGCCAGCAGCCCGGGAGGACAGGGGGCTGGCAATCAGCCCCAGCATTTT. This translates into CASSPGGQGAGNQPQHF.

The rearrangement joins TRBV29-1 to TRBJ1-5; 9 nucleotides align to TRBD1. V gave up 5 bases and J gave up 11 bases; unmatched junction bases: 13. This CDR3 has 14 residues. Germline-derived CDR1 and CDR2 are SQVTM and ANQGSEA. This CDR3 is CSVKVSGTGFTQHF. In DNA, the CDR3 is TGCAGCGTTAAGGTTTCCGGGACAGGGTTCACCCAGCATTTT.

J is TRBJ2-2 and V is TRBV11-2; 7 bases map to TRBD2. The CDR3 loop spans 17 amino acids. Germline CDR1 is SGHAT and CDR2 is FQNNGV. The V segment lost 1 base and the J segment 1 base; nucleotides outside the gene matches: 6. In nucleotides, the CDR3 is TGTGCCAGCAGCTTAGTTGGGCTAGCGGAGAACACCGGGGAGCTGTTTTTT. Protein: CASSLVGLAENTGELFF.

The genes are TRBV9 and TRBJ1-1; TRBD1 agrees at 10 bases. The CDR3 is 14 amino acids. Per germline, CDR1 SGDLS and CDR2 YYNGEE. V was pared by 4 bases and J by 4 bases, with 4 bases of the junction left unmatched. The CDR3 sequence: CASSKTGGSTEAFF. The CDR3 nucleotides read TGTGCCAGCAGCAAGACAGGGGGCAGCACTGAAGCTTTCTTT.

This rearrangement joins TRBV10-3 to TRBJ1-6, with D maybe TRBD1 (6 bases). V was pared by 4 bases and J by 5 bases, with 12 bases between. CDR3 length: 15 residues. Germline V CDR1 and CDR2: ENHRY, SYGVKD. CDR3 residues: CAISASGADNSPLHF. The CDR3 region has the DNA TGTGCCATCAGTGCGTCAGGGGCGGATAATTCACCCCTCCACTTT.